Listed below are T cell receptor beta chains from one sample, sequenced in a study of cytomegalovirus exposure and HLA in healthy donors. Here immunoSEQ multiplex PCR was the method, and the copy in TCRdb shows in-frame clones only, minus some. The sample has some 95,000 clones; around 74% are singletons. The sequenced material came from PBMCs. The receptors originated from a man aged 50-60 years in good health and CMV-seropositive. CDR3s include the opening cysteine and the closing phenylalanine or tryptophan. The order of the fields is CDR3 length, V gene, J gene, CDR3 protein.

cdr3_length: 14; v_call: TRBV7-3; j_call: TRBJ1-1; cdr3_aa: CASSLSGVDTEAFF
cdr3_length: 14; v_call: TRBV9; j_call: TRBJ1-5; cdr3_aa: CASSDGTEGRAQHF
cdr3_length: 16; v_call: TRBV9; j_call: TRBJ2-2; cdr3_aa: CASSVGRDSNTGELFF
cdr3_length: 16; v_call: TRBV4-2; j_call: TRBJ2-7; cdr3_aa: CASSHLGGGSSYEQYF
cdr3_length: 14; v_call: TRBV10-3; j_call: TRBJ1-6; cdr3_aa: CAIYNGARGSPLHF
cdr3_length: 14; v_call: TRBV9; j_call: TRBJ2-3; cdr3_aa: CASQRSYFADTQYF
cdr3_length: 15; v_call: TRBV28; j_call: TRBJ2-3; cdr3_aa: CASRPARVGTDTQYF
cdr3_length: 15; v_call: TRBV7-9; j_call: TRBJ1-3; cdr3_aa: CASRPEVRSGNTIYF
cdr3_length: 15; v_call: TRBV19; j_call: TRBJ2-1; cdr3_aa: CASSSAGTTYNEQFF
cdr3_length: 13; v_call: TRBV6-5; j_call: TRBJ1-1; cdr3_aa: CASSYVRGSEAFF
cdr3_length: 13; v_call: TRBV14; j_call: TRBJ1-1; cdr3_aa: CASSQVRGTEAFF
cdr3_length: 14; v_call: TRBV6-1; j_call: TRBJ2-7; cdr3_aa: CASNLGQWFYEQYF